This T cell receptor (beta chain) originates from a study of blood T cells in healthy people across ages. Study-level background: Per two T cells, about one barcoded beta molecule was captured through template switching.

This clonotype showed up just a few times. The V gene's germline CDR1 is MNHEY and CDR2 SMNVEV (reference sequence). V lost 7 bases, J lost 13 bases, and 23 bases lay in between. The CDR3 loop spans 14 amino acids. Next came a second PCR, run for about 7 to 12 cycles, which used a sample-barcoded 5' primer along with a J-beta primer mix. TCRdb used MiXCR to reprocess the 5' RACE reads, holding one entry per CDR3 protein. Of some 1.5 million distinct CDR3 sequences in the sample, 25% to 30% are singletons; the top ten hold approximately 7.7%. Sequencing was done on a sample of blood. The chain recombines TRBV27 with TRBJ2-4; no definite D call. The sequence derives from a woman aged 25 to 39 in good health. This chain's CDR3 is CASNQRGRNNEQYF. The CDR3 nucleotides read TGTGCCAGCAACCAAAGAGGACGGAACAATGAGCAGTACTTC.